These T cell receptor beta chains were read from a single sample in a study of PD-1 blockade in classical Hodgkin lymphoma. Generated by immunoSEQ multiplex PCR, the TCRdb table keeps only in-frame clones and is missing some. Of tens of thousands of clones in the sample, less than 95% were seen once. Sequencing was performed on peripheral blood mononuclear cells (PBMCs), taken before the fourth cycle of nivolumab. These receptor sequences come from a human donor with classical Hodgkin lymphoma. CDR3s include the opening cysteine and the closing phenylalanine or tryptophan. The D gene is left open where the match is weak. Rows give clone size only sometimes, using once, few, many, or a class for an expanded clone.

clone_size: once; v_call: TRBV5-1; d_call: TRBD1; j_call: TRBJ1-3; cdr3_nt: TGCGCCAGCGGAGAGGACAGGGGAAACTCTGGAAACACCATATATTTT; cdr3_aa: CASGEDRGNSGNTIYF
clone_size: NA; v_call: TRBV29-1; d_call: NA; j_call: TRBJ1-2; cdr3_nt: TGCAGCGTTGAGGAGGCCCATGGCTACACCTTC; cdr3_aa: CSVEEAHGYTF
clone_size: NA; v_call: TRBV29-1; d_call: TRBD1; j_call: TRBJ1-2; cdr3_nt: TGCAGCGTTGAAGATCTAGGGCCAGGGGGCGCCTATGGCTACACCTTC; cdr3_aa: CSVEDLGPGGAYGYTF
clone_size: NA; v_call: TRBV19; d_call: TRBD1; j_call: TRBJ1-1; cdr3_nt: TGTGCCAGTAGTCTCAGAGACAGGGAGAATGAAGCTTTCTTT; cdr3_aa: CASSLRDRENEAFF
clone_size: once; v_call: TRBV28; d_call: NA; j_call: TRBJ2-5; cdr3_nt: TGTGCCAGCAGTTTAAGTACAGCTACCCAAGAGACCCAGTACTTC; cdr3_aa: CASSLSTATQETQYF
clone_size: NA; v_call: TRBV9; d_call: TRBD1; j_call: TRBJ1-2; cdr3_nt: TGTGCCAGCAGCGTAGGAGACAGGGTTGCCCCCTTTTATGGCTACACCTTC; cdr3_aa: CASSVGDRVAPFYGYTF
clone_size: NA; v_call: TRBV6-5; d_call: NA; j_call: TRBJ2-5; cdr3_nt: TGTGCCAGCAGCCGCCGACACGGGGGCCAAGAGACCCAGTACTTC; cdr3_aa: CASSRRHGGQETQYF
clone_size: NA; v_call: TRBV5-4; d_call: NA; j_call: TRBJ2-7; cdr3_nt: TGTGCCAGCAGCTTGTACGCCAGACAGAGCTTCTACGAGCAGTACTTC; cdr3_aa: CASSLYARQSFYEQYF
clone_size: NA; v_call: TRBV5-6; d_call: TRBD1; j_call: TRBJ1-6; cdr3_nt: TGTGCCAGCAGCTTGGGACAGGGGGGCGGTTTACCCCTCCACTTT; cdr3_aa: CASSLGQGGGLPLHF
clone_size: once; v_call: TRBV6-5; d_call: NA; j_call: TRBJ2-7; cdr3_nt: TGTGCCAGCAGTTACTCGGAACAATACGAGCAGTACTTC; cdr3_aa: CASSYSEQYEQYF
clone_size: NA; v_call: TRBV28; d_call: TRBD1; j_call: TRBJ1-5; cdr3_nt: TGTGCCAGCACAGGGACAGGGGGCTTCGGTCAGCCCCAGCATTTT; cdr3_aa: CASTGTGGFGQPQHF
clone_size: once; v_call: TRBV4-2; d_call: TRBD1; j_call: TRBJ2-1; cdr3_nt: TGTGCCAGCAGCCAAGATGCGCTCGGGACAGGCGGTTACAATGAGCAGTTCTTC; cdr3_aa: CASSQDALGTGGYNEQFF
clone_size: NA; v_call: TRBV9; d_call: NA; j_call: TRBJ2-1; cdr3_nt: TGTGCCAGCAGCGTAGAGGGCGCTAGCCGTGAGCAGTTCTTC; cdr3_aa: CASSVEGASREQFF
clone_size: NA; v_call: TRBV30; d_call: TRBD2; j_call: TRBJ2-1; cdr3_nt: TGTGCCTGGAGTGGTCCAGCGGGGGGGGTTTGGAATGAGCAGTTCTTC; cdr3_aa: CAWSGPAGGVWNEQFF
clone_size: NA; v_call: TRBV9; d_call: NA; j_call: TRBJ2-3; cdr3_nt: TGTGCCAGCAGCGACGGGGGACAGTACACAGATACGCAGTATTTT; cdr3_aa: CASSDGGQYTDTQYF
clone_size: NA; v_call: TRBV11-2; d_call: NA; j_call: TRBJ1-4; cdr3_nt: TGTGCCAGCAGCTGGGGGCCCCGAGAAAAACTGTTTTTT; cdr3_aa: CASSWGPREKLFF
clone_size: NA; v_call: TRBV18; d_call: TRBD1; j_call: TRBJ1-1; cdr3_nt: TGTGCCAGCTCAGGGACAGCGATCACTGAAGCTTTCTTT; cdr3_aa: CASSGTAITEAFF
clone_size: NA; v_call: TRBV7-6; d_call: NA; j_call: TRBJ2-1; cdr3_nt: TGTGCCAGCAGCTTAGAGAATGAGCAGTTCTTC; cdr3_aa: CASSLENEQFF
clone_size: NA; v_call: TRBV5-6; d_call: TRBD1; j_call: TRBJ2-7; cdr3_nt: TGTGCCAGCAGAATCCGGGACAGCCCCTACGAGCAGTACTTC; cdr3_aa: CASRIRDSPYEQYF
clone_size: NA; v_call: TRBV28; d_call: NA; j_call: TRBJ2-7; cdr3_nt: TGTGCCAGCAGTTTACAGGGATACGAGCAGTACTTC; cdr3_aa: CASSLQGYEQYF
clone_size: NA; v_call: TRBV28; d_call: TRBD1; j_call: TRBJ1-1; cdr3_nt: TGTGCCAGCAGTTTCGGGGGACAGGCAAGGCAAGCTTTCTTT; cdr3_aa: CASSFGGQARQAFF
clone_size: NA; v_call: TRBV6-5; d_call: NA; j_call: TRBJ2-2; cdr3_nt: TGTGCCAGCAGTTACCCCGGGGAGCTGTTTTTT; cdr3_aa: CASSYPGELFF